The 8 T cell receptor beta chains given below trace back to one sample, sequenced in a study of technical replicates of blood from several donors. The assay was immunoSEQ multiplex PCR, and TCRdb's table has in-frame clones only and misses some. The sample has around 64,000 clones; roughly 95% are singletons. Sequencing input: PBMCs. Receptor source: a human donor in good health. Some clones in this sample may be carry-over from other donors' samples.

This clone came up once. The CDR3 reads CASIPGRAGETQYF. The CDR3 DNA sequence: TGTGCCAGCATCCCGGGAAGGGCCGGGGAGACCCAGTACTTC. The chain couples TRBV7-2 to TRBJ2-5, with D possibly being TRBD2 (5 bases). Germline lookup yields CDR1 SGHTA and CDR2 FQGNSA. This CDR3 comprises 14 residues. V shed 7 bases and J shed 5 bases, with 17 bases lying between them.

V and J are TRBV30 and TRBJ1-1, with TRBD1 as a possible D gene (6 bases). Between the trimmed V and J ends, which lost 0 bases and 2 bases, there was a span of 7 bases. The CDR3 covers 13 residues. Germline values: CDR1 GTSNPN, CDR2 SVGIG (reference sequence). This chain's CDR3 is CAWSVGQNTEAFF. The CDR3 bases are TGTGCCTGGAGTGTGGGACAAAACACTGAAGCTTTCTTT.

The chain recombines TRBV5-1 with TRBJ2-3; D not resolved. Trimming took 5 bases from V and 0 from J, leaving 10 bases between them. CDR1 is SGHRS, CDR2 YFSETQ, per germline. CDR3 size: 14 residues. The CDR3, as DNA: TGCGCCAGCAGAGAGCAGACTAGCACAGATACGCAGTATTTT. Amino acid sequence: CASREQTSTDTQYF.

The chain couples TRBV27 to TRBJ2-7; 8 positions match TRBD1. V lost 7 bases and J lost 6; bases outside the gene matches: 8. The CDR3 has 13 residues. Germline V lookup: CDR1 MNHEY, CDR2 SMNVEV (reference sequence). The CDR3 DNA is TGTGCCAGCACTCCGACAGGGGTCGGCGAGCAGTACTTC. Amino acid sequence: CASTPTGVGEQYF.

This sequence joins TRBV6-5 and TRBJ1-1; weak D call: TRBD1 (5 bases). The CDR3 extends over 15 amino acids. Germline loops: CDR1 MNHEY, CDR2 SVGAGI. Trimming left V 2 bases short and J 4 bases short, with 14 bases between. This chain's CDR3 is CASSYGGGGGTEAFF. The CDR3 coding sequence is TGTGCCAGCAGTTACGGAGGCGGCGGGGGCACTGAAGCTTTCTTT.

The J gene is TRBJ2-7, the V gene TRBV7-2, with 7 bases that match TRBD2. The germline gives CDR1 SGHTA, CDR2 FQGNSA. V was clipped by 1 base and J by 13 bases; unmatched bases: 13. This CDR3 has 14 amino acids. The DNA of the CDR3 is TGTGCCAGCAGCTTAGGACCTCTGGGCGGGAGTGTCTACTTC. Its protein is CASSLGPLGGSVYF. Combining the CDR3 with reference TRBV7-2 and TRBJ2-7 gives the whole variable domain GAGVSQSPSNKVTEKGKDVELRCDPISGHTALYWYRQSLGQGLEFLIYFQGNSAPDKSGLPSDRFSAERTGGSVSTLTIQRTQQEDSAVYLCASSLGPLGGSVYFGPGTRLTVT.

This chain joins TRBV6-5 and TRBJ2-4, with 9 nucleotides matching TRBD1. CDR1 MNHEY and CDR2 SVGAGI come from the germline V gene. This CDR3 has 14 amino acids. The V and J ends lost 5 bases and 6 bases, in that order; junction bases with no gene match: 5. CDR3 sequence: CASSTGGATNIQYF. CDR3 nucleotides: TGTGCCAGCAGTACAGGGGGCGCGACAAACATTCAGTACTTC.

V and J are TRBV7-8 and TRBJ2-2; D gene unclear. Germline CDR1 is SGHVS and CDR2 is FQNEAQ. The CDR3 totals 13 residues. Trimming cost V 5 bases and J 2 bases, with 6 bases left between them. This CDR3 is CASSRTNTGELFF. The CDR3 DNA follows: TGTGCCAGCAGCCGCACTAACACCGGGGAGCTGTTTTTT.